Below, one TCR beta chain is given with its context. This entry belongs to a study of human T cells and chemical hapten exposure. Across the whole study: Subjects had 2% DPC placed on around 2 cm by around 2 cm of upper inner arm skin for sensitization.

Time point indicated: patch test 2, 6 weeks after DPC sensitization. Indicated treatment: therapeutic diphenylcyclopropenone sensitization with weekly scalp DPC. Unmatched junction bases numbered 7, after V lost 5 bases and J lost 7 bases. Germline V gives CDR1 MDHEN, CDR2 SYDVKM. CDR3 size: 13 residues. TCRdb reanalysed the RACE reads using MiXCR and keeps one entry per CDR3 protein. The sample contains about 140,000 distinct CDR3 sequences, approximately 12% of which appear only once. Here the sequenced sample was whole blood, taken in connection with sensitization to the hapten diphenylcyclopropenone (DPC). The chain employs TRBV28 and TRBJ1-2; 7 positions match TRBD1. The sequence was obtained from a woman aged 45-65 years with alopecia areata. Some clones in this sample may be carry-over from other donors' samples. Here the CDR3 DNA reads TGTGCCAGCAGTGGGCACAGGGGACGTGGCTACACCTTC. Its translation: CASSGHRGRGYTF.